This TCR beta chain was sequenced in a study of blood T cell repertoires in COVID-19. As for the study in general: Collection of acute and convalescent COVID-19 samples took place in the United States, Italy and Spain. PBMCs, B-cell-depleted T cells, or T cells were the source of the cDNA or gDNA that made up the material.

Methods used by the authors: Nucleated cell counts were estimated from reference gene primer amplification. Data came from immunoSEQ multiplex PCR; TCRdb stores just in-frame clones and leaves some out. Clone size and the V and J calls come from that table; the DNA yielded D and trimming. The sample has around 94,000 clones, 80% seen once. Germline CDR1 and CDR2: MDHEN and SYDVKM. The CDR3 loop spans 12 amino acids. The receptor was isolated from a human donor in a cohort sampled during active COVID-19. The sample comprised peripheral blood. The V call is TRBV28, the J call TRBJ2-7, with TRBD2 identical over 7 bases. CDR3 sequence: CVTAGSSYEQYF. CDR3 coding DNA: TGTGTGACAGCGGGGAGCTCCTACGAGCAGTACTTC.